One sample yielded the 18 T cell receptor beta chains listed below, sequenced in a study of beta chain features in type 1 diabetes. cDNA synthesis used the whole RNA isolate, giving expressed TCRB sequences. Generated by immunoSEQ multiplex PCR, the TCRdb table keeps only in-frame clones and is missing some. The sample lists roughly 370,000 clones; about 15% were seen once. The sample comprised naive CD4+ T cells from blood. The receptors were sampled from a young man in good health.

This clone was observed a handful of times. This chain links TRBV4-1 with TRBJ2-5; D is possibly TRBD1 or TRBD2 (5 bases each). V lost 1 base to trimming and J lost 3 bases, with 15 bases between them. CDR3 size: 16 residues. CDR1 MGHRA and CDR2 YSYEKL come from the germline V gene. The CDR3 DNA is TGCGCCAGCAGCCAAGTTTTGGCAGGGAGAAAAGAGACCCAGTACTTC. Encoded protein: CASSQVLAGRKETQYF.

The chain is built from TRBV7-9 and TRBJ2-7, with TRBD2 as a possible D gene (5 bases). The CDR3 totals 15 residues. Per the germline V gene, CDR1 is SEHNR and CDR2 is FQNEAQ (reference sequence). The germline V and J ends were trimmed by 0 bases and 2 bases, with 11 bases remaining between them. CDR3 amino acids: CASSLAPFGAYEQYV. The DNA for the CDR3 is TGTGCCAGCAGCTTAGCCCCCTTCGGGGCCTACGAGCAGTACGTC.

There are a few counts of this clone. The CDR3 sequence is CASSQHSQAPGETQYF. The CDR3 DNA reads as TGCGCCAGCAGCCAACATTCTCAGGCCCCTGGAGAGACCCAGTACTTC. V gene TRBV4-3 combines with J gene TRBJ2-5, with unresolved D. The CDR3 sequence is 16 residues long. The germline V gene encodes CDR1 LGHNA and CDR2 YSLEER. V lost 2 bases and J lost 4, with 17 bases in between.

This clone was counted only a few times. The chain couples TRBV28 to TRBJ2-5; D not certain. Germline V gene sequence: CDR1 MDHEN, CDR2 SYDVKM. CDR3 length equals 15 residues. V lost 3 bases and J 1 base, leaving 12 bases between the germline ends. CDR3 bases: TGTGCCAGCAGTTTTTTACAGTTGCTCCAAGAGACCCAGTACTTC. Its translation: CASSFLQLLQETQYF. Full variable domain (remainder filled in from reference TRBV28 and TRBJ2-5): DVKVTQSSRYLVKRTGEKVFLECVQDMDHENMFWYRQDPGLGLRLIYFSYDVKMKEKGDIPEGYSVSREKKERFSLILESASTNQTSMYLCASSFLQLLQETQYFGPGTRLLVL.

There are a few counts of this clone. This chain connects TRBV20-1 to TRBJ1-1; TRBD1 matches 7 bases. Trimming removed 6 bases from V and 11 bases from J; junction bases left unmatched: 9. Per the germline V gene, CDR1 is DFQATT and CDR2 is SNEGSKA (reference sequence). This CDR3 spans 11 amino acids. The CDR3 region is CSARGQGGAFF. CDR3 DNA: TGCAGTGCAAGGGGGCAGGGTGGCGCTTTCTTT.

This clone showed up just a few times. This sequence joins TRBV5-1 and TRBJ2-3; the D is unclear. CDR1 is SGHRS, CDR2 YFSETQ, per germline. The CDR3 consists of 16 residues. V lost 2 bases to trimming and J lost 0 bases, with 13 bases between them. CDR3 sequence reads: CASSFSAHASTDTQYF. CDR3 nucleotides: TGCGCCAGCAGCTTTTCGGCCCATGCTAGCACAGATACGCAGTATTTT. Supplemented by reference TRBV5-1 and TRBJ2-3, the full variable domain reads KAGVTQTPRYLIKTRGQQVTLSCSPISGHRSVSWYQQTPGQGLQFLFEYFSETQRNKGNFPGRFSGRQFSNSRSEMNVSTLELGDSALYLCASSFSAHASTDTQYFGPGTRLTVL.

This clone appeared a few times. This chain uses TRBV20-1 with TRBJ2-7, with a possible D match to TRBD2 (5 bases). CDR1 is DFQATT, CDR2 SNEGSKA, per germline (reference sequence). The CDR3 consists of 11 residues. The V end lost 1 base, the J end lost 7 bases, and 8 bases lay between the germline ends. The CDR3 sequence: CSARGGNEQYV. The CDR3 nucleotides are TGCAGTGCTAGAGGAGGGAATGAGCAGTACGTC.

The CDR3, as DNA: TGTGCCAGCTCACCAGCTTCGGGCAACACTGAAGCTTTCTTT. Its protein product is CASSPASGNTEAFF. This chain uses TRBV18 with TRBJ1-1; D not resolved. V lost 2 bases to trimming and J lost 2 bases, with 9 bases between them. The CDR3 contains 14 residues. Looked up from germline, CDR1 is KGHSH and CDR2 is LQKENI.

This chain connects TRBV30 to TRBJ1-5, with D possibly matching TRBD1 (6 bases). The V gene lost 3 bases and the J gene lost 6 bases, with 15 bases spanning the gap. Germline V gene data show CDR1 as GTSNPN and CDR2 as SVGIG (reference sequence). The CDR3 has 14 amino acids. CDR3 amino acids: CAWSLPGGLQPQHF. The CDR3 bases are TGTGCCTGGAGCCTCCCGGGGGGGCTTCAGCCCCAGCATTTT.

This CDR3 is CASSLDLDRNYGYTF. The CDR3, as DNA: TGTGCCAGCAGCTTAGATCTCGACAGGAACTATGGCTACACCTTC. This sequence joins TRBV7-8 and TRBJ1-2, with D perhaps TRBD1 (6 bases). Trimming removed 1 base at V and 2 bases at J, with 11 bases between. The V gene's germline CDR1 is SGHVS and CDR2 FQNEAQ. The CDR3 has 15 amino acids.

This clone was counted only a few times. The chain uses TRBV29-1 and TRBJ2-3, with D unresolved. The germline V and J ends were trimmed by 2 bases and 2 bases, with 11 bases remaining between them. This CDR3 is built from 14 residues. Germline CDR1 and CDR2: SQVTM and ANQGSEA. The CDR3 loop is CSVEPRQNTDTQYF. The CDR3 DNA is TGCAGCGTTGAACCTCGACAAAACACAGATACGCAGTATTTT.

The V call is TRBV27, the J call TRBJ1-4; D may be TRBD1 (6 bases). The CDR3 is 12 amino acids. Germline CDR1 is MNHEY and CDR2 is SMNVEV (reference sequence). Trimming took 5 bases from V and 8 from J, leaving 9 bases between them. The DNA for the CDR3 is TGTGCCAGCAGTGTAGGGGGAGAAAAACTGTTTTTT. This translates into CASSVGGEKLFF.

The chain is built from TRBV18 and TRBJ2-3; 11 nucleotides line up with TRBD2. The CDR3 sequence is 15 residues long. Germline CDR1 KGHSH, CDR2 LQKENI. V lost 6 bases, J lost 4 bases, and 6 bases stayed unmatched. The CDR3 loop reads CASSTSGSSPDTQYF. In DNA, the CDR3 is TGTGCCAGCTCCACTAGCGGGAGTAGCCCAGATACGCAGTATTTT.

This rearrangement joins TRBV6-6 to TRBJ2-7; TRBD1 aligns across 8 bases. After removal of 5 bases from V and 3 bases from J, the junction contained 3 bases not matched to a gene. The CDR3 extends over 13 amino acids. From germline, CDR1 is MNHNY and CDR2 SVGAGI (reference sequence). CDR3 residues: CASSRDRNYEQYF. The CDR3 DNA follows: TGTGCCAGCAGTCGGGACAGGAACTACGAGCAGTACTTC.

The genes are TRBV9 and TRBJ1-2; no clear D. This CDR3 is built from 15 residues. Between the trimmed V and J ends, which lost 4 bases and 4 bases, there was a span of 17 bases. CDR1 and CDR2 (germline): SGDLS, YYNGEE. For the CDR3, the DNA is TGTGCCAGCAGCCCCCGGGTCTCCCCGCTCTATGGCTACACCTTC. It encodes CASSPRVSPLYGYTF.

This clone was found a few times. The V call is TRBV6-5, the J call TRBJ2-5, with 11 nucleotides matching TRBD2. CDR3 size: 15 residues. V was pared by 5 bases and J by 6 bases, with 8 bases of the junction left unmatched. Germline V CDR1 and CDR2: MNHEY, SVGAGI. The CDR3 is CASSITSGSSQTQYF. The CDR3 coding sequence is TGTGCCAGCAGTATAACTAGCGGGAGTTCGCAGACCCAGTACTTC.

The sample holds a few counts of this clone. The chain carries TRBV28 and TRBJ1-5; D is undetermined. The CDR3 is 14 residues long. Germline V gene sequence: CDR1 MDHEN, CDR2 SYDVKM. V was cut by 7 bases and J by 0 bases, with 10 bases left in between. This CDR3 reads CASKTGYSNQPQHF. The CDR3 bases are TGTGCCAGCAAAACGGGGTATAGCAATCAGCCCCAGCATTTT. The full variable domain, completed using reference TRBV28 and TRBJ1-5, is DVKVTQSSRYLVKRTGEKVFLECVQDMDHENMFWYRQDPGLGLRLIYFSYDVKMKEKGDIPEGYSVSREKKERFSLILESASTNQTSMYLCASKTGYSNQPQHFGDGTRLSIL.

There are a few counts of this clone. The genes are TRBV30 and TRBJ1-1, with D tentatively TRBD1 (6 bases). Germline V gene data show CDR1 as GTSNPN and CDR2 as SVGIG (reference sequence). The CDR3 has 14 residues. Trimming removed 8 bases from V and 0 bases from J, with 16 bases in between. The CDR3 loop is CARTRQVLNTEAFF. Here the CDR3 DNA reads TGTGCCCGAACCCGACAGGTGTTGAACACTGAAGCTTTCTTT.